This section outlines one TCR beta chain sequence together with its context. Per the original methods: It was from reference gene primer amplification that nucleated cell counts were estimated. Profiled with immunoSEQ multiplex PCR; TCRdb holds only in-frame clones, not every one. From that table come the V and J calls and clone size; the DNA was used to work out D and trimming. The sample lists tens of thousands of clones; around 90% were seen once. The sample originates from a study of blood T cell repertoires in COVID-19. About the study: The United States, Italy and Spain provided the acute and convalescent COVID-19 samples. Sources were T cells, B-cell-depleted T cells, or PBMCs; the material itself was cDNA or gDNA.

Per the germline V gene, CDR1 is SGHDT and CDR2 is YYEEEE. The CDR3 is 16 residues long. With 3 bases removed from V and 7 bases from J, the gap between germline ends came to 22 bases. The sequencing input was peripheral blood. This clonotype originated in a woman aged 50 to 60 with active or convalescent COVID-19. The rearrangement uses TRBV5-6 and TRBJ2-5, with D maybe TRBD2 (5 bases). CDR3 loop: CASSWAEGGRLGTQYF. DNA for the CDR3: TGTGCCAGCAGCTGGGCCGAAGGAGGCAGACTGGGGACCCAGTACTTC. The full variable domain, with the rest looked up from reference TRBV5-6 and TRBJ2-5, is DAGVTQSPTHLIKTRGQQVTLRCSPKSGHDTVSWYQQALGQGPQFIFQYYEEEERQRGNFPDRFSGHQFPNYSSELNVNALLLGDSALYLCASSWAEGGRLGTQYFGPGTRLLVL.